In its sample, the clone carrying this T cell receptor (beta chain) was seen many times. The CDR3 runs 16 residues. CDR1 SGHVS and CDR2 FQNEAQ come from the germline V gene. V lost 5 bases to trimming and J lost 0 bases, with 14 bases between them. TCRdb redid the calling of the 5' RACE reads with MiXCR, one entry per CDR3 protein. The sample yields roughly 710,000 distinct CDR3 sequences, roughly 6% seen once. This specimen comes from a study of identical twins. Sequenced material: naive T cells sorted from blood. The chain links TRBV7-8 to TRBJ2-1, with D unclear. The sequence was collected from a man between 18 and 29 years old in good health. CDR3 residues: CASSPRRISSYNEQFF. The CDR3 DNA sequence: TGTGCCAGCAGCCCCCGTCGGATCAGCTCCTACAATGAGCAGTTCTTC.